Following are 16 T cell receptor beta chains from one sample sequenced in a study of glioma-infiltrating T cells after dendritic cell vaccination (dated by TCRdb to the mid-2010s). According to the study, the label for this sample's time point signals: after dendritic cell vaccination, including at tumor progression/relapse. The method was the immunoSEQ multiplex PCR assay. Held by TCRdb, this immuneACCESS table contains in-frame sequences only and omits some clones. Under half of the omission traces to an unresolved V gene where checked; the cause of the rest is unknown. The sample table contains 85,000 to 100,000 clones; only one count was recorded for 80% of them. 5.4% of the sample is taken by the ten largest. The material was blood, obtained after dendritic cell vaccination. Receptors originate from a human donor with glioblastoma.

V usage is TRBV29-1 and J usage is TRBJ1-1; D is undetermined. This CDR3 has 11 residues. CDR1 SQVTM and CDR2 ANQGSEA come from the germline V gene. Trimming took off 4 bases at V and 1 base at J, with 4 bases between the two ends. CDR3 in amino acids: CSVAQNTEAFF. The CDR3 DNA follows: TGCAGCGTTGCACAGAACACTGAAGCTTTCTTT.

This chain joins TRBV5-6 and TRBJ2-2, with 7 bases fitting TRBD1. Germline values: CDR1 SGHDT, CDR2 YYEEEE. This CDR3 is 16 amino acids long. The V gene end was trimmed by 2 bases and the J gene end by 3 bases; junction bases not matched to a gene: 7. The chain's CDR3 is CASSFTGARHTGELFF. The CDR3 DNA reads as TGTGCCAGCAGCTTTACAGGGGCCCGGCACACCGGGGAGCTGTTTTTT.

The chain recombines TRBV28 with TRBJ1-1; 9 bases agree with TRBD1. CDR1 and CDR2 (germline): MDHEN, SYDVKM. CDR3 length equals 14 residues. Losses at the gene ends were 1 base for V and 4 bases for J; bases not matched to a gene: 1. As DNA, the CDR3 is TGTGCCAGCAGTTTATACAGGGGGCCCACTGAAGCTTTCTTT. It translates to CASSLYRGPTEAFF.

V gene TRBV5-1 combines with J gene TRBJ1-5; D not resolved. The CDR3 runs 16 residues. Trimming cost V 0 bases and J 0 bases, with 10 bases left between them. Germline CDR1 and CDR2: SGHRS and YFSETQ. The CDR3 protein is CASSLAPGDSNQPQHF. The CDR3 region has the DNA TGCGCCAGCAGCTTGGCCCCCGGGGATAGCAATCAGCCCCAGCATTTT.

V is TRBV6-1 and J is TRBJ2-1; 14 nucleotides align to TRBD2. Germline CDR1 reads MNHNS; CDR2 reads SASEGT. The CDR3 covers 17 residues. Germline trimming cut 2 bases from V and 6 bases from J; bases unmatched to any gene: 6. CDR3 loop: CASSEPGTSGSLNEQFF. DNA of the CDR3: TGTGCCAGCAGTGAACCAGGGACTAGCGGGAGCCTCAATGAGCAGTTCTTC.

V and J are TRBV28 and TRBJ1-2; D may be TRBD1 (6 bases). Trimming stripped 8 bases from V and 8 bases from J, with 15 bases between. CDR1 and CDR2 (germline): MDHEN, SYDVKM. This CDR3 spans 12 amino acids. CDR3 region: CASELTGNGYTF. DNA for the CDR3: TGTGCCAGCGAACTTACAGGGAACGGCTACACCTTC.

The rearrangement joins TRBV4-1 to TRBJ1-6, with 7 bases matching TRBD1. Germline values: CDR1 MGHRA, CDR2 YSYEKL. V shed 0 bases, J shed 0 bases, and the junction held 11 bases outside the gene matches. CDR3 size: 20 residues. CDR3 loop: CASSQDTGQPISSYNSPLHF. CDR3 in DNA: TGCGCCAGCAGCCAAGATACGGGACAGCCGATAAGCTCCTATAATTCACCCCTCCACTTT.

V is TRBV7-9 and J is TRBJ1-6; 7 positions agree with TRBD1. The CDR3 has 16 amino acids. Germline values: CDR1 SEHNR, CDR2 FQNEAQ (reference sequence). V lost 4 bases, J lost 4 bases, and 7 bases stayed unmatched. The chain's CDR3 is CASSWAQGVYNSPLHF. The CDR3 DNA sequence: TGTGCCAGCAGCTGGGCTCAGGGGGTTTATAATTCACCCCTCCACTTT.

The chain couples TRBV5-1 to TRBJ2-1; a weak D match, TRBD2 (6 bases). Germline V lookup: CDR1 SGHRS, CDR2 YFSETQ. V lost 4 bases to trimming and J lost 7 bases, with 15 bases between them. This CDR3 spans 14 amino acids. As DNA, the CDR3 is TGCGCCAGCAGCACCGGAACGGGAGTGAATGAGCAGTTCTTC. The encoded protein is CASSTGTGVNEQFF.

The chain is built from TRBV6-1 and TRBJ2-6, with a tentative D call TRBD1 (5 bases). The germline V gene encodes CDR1 MNHNS and CDR2 SASEGT. V gave up 7 bases and J gave up 0 bases, with 7 bases separating them. The CDR3 totals 14 residues. The CDR3 is CASTDSSGANVLTF. The CDR3 bases are TGTGCCAGCACAGACAGCTCTGGGGCCAACGTCCTGACTTTC.

This chain connects TRBV5-4 to TRBJ1-2; no firm D call. The CDR3 runs to 11 residues. Trimming pared 2 bases from V and 6 bases from J, leaving 5 bases between. Germline V lookup: CDR1 SGHNT, CDR2 YYREEE (reference sequence). This chain's CDR3 is CASSFRHGYTF. The CDR3 bases are TGTGCCAGCAGCTTCCGTCATGGCTACACCTTC. Filled out from reference TRBV5-4 and TRBJ1-2, the complete variable domain reads ETGVTQSPTHLIKTRGQQVTLRCSSQSGHNTVSWYQQALGQGPQFIFQYYREEENGRGNFPPRFSGLQFPNYSSELNVNALELDDSALYLCASSFRHGYTFGSGTRLTVV.

The CDR3 DNA follows: TGTGCCAGCAGTTTTCAGACCAGGCTAGATACGCAGTATTTT. Its translation: CASSFQTRLDTQYF. The chain uses TRBV11-2 and TRBJ2-3; no reliable D call. The V gene lost 6 bases and the J gene lost 5 bases, with 15 bases spanning the gap. The CDR3 sequence is 14 residues long. CDR1 SGHAT and CDR2 FQNNGV come from the germline V gene.

The chain uses TRBV6-1 and TRBJ1-2; 9 bases align to TRBD1. With V trimmed by 2 bases and J by 8 bases, 30 bases remained unmatched. The CDR3 covers 22 residues. Germline V gives CDR1 MNHNS, CDR2 SASEGT. CDR3 residues: CASSEYFKGQGTLGSRGMGYTF. The CDR3 DNA is TGTGCCAGCAGTGAATACTTCAAAGGACAGGGGACCTTGGGGTCTAGGGGGATGGGCTACACCTTC.

The rearrangement uses TRBV28 and TRBJ2-3, with 8 bases identical to TRBD1. The CDR3 is made up of 16 amino acids. J lost 2 bases, V lost 4 bases, and 8 bases had no gene match. Germline CDR1 is MDHEN and CDR2 is SYDVKM. CDR3 nucleotide sequence: TGTGCCAGCAGTTCCACACAGGGGGTCTTCACAGATACGCAGTATTTT. Its protein product is CASSSTQGVFTDTQYF.

The rearrangement links TRBV2 to TRBJ1-1; 10 nucleotides match TRBD1. CDR1 and CDR2 from the germline V gene are SNHLY and FYNNEI. The CDR3 is made up of 15 amino acids. Losses at the gene ends were 4 bases for V and 11 bases for J; bases not matched to a gene: 13. The CDR3 DNA is TGTGCCAGCAGTGGACGGGGACAGGGGTGGTCTCCCGCTTTCTTT. Translated, it gives CASSGRGQGWSPAFF.

This chain connects TRBV19 to TRBJ2-5; 10 bases line up with TRBD1. The CDR3 covers 16 residues. Per germline, CDR1 LNHDA and CDR2 SQIVND (reference sequence). With V trimmed by 4 bases and J by 5 bases, 10 bases remained unmatched. The CDR3 nucleotides read TGTGCCAGTAGTAAAAGACAGGGGGCGCTTCTGGAGACCCAGTACTTC. This codes for CASSKRQGALLETQYF.